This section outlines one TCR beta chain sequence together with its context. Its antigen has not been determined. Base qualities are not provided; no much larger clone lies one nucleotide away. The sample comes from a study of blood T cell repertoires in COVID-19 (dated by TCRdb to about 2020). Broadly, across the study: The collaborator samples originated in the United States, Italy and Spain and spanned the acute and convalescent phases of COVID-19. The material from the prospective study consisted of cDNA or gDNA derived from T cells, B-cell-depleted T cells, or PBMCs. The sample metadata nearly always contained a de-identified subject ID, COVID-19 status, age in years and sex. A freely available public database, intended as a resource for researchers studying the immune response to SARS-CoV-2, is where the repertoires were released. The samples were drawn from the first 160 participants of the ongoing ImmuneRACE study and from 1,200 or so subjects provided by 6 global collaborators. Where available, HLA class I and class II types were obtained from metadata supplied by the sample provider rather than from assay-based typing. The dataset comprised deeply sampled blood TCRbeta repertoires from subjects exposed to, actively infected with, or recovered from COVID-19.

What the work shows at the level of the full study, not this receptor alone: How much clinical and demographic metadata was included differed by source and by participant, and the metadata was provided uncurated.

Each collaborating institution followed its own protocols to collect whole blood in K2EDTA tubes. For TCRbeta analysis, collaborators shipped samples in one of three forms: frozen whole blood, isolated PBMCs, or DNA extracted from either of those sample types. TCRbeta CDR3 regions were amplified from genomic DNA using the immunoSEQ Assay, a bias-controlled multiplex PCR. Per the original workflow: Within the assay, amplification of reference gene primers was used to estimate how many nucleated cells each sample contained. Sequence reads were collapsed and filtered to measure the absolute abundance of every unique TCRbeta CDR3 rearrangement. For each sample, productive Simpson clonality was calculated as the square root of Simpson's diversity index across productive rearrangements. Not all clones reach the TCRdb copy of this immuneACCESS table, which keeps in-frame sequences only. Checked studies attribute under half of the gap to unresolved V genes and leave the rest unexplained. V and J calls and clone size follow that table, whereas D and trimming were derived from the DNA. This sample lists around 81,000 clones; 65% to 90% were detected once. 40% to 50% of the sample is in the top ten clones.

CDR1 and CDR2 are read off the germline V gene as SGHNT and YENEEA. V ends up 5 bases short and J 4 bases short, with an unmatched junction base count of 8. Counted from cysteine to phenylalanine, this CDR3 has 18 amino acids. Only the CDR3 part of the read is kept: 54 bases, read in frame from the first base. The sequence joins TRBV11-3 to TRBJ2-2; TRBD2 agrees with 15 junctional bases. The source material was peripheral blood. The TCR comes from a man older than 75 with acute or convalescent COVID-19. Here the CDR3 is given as CASSLGLAGGPGTGELFF. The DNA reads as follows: TGTGCCAGCAGCCTTGGACTAGCGGGGGGGCCGGGCACCGGGGAGCTGTTTTTT.